The 5 T cell receptor beta chains in this list originate from one sample, sequenced in a study of cytomegalovirus exposure and HLA in healthy donors. Primers: 60 Vbeta forward and 13 Jbeta reverse. Clones were read by immunoSEQ multiplex PCR, and TCRdb kept only the in-frame ones, dropping some. Of approximately 150,000 clones listed, around 78% were seen once; the top ten hold 1.5% to 2%. Sequenced material: PBMCs. The source is a woman aged 18-30 years in good health and CMV-seronegative.

This chain connects TRBV6-1 to TRBJ1-5, with unresolved D. From germline, CDR1 is MNHNS and CDR2 SASEGT. Trimming left V 0 bases short and J 0 bases short, with 6 bases between. The length of the CDR3 is 15 residues. The CDR3: CASSEATASNQPQHF. Here the CDR3 DNA reads TGTGCCAGCAGTGAAGCAACAGCTAGCAATCAGCCCCAGCATTTT.

This chain connects TRBV10-2 to TRBJ2-7; 9 nucleotides align to TRBD1. The CDR3 spans 13 residues. Germline loops: CDR1 WSHSY, CDR2 SAAADI. The V and J ends lost 6 bases and 3 bases, in that order; junction bases with no gene match: 3. CDR3 nucleotide sequence: TGCGCCAGCAGGGACAGGGGCGTCTACGAGCAGTACTTC. This gives the protein CASRDRGVYEQYF.

The chain couples TRBV5-1 to TRBJ1-4, with 11 bases identical to TRBD1. The CDR3 contains 14 residues. Germline V gives CDR1 SGHRS, CDR2 YFSETQ. V gave up 5 bases and J gave up 6 bases; unmatched junction bases: 3. The CDR3 DNA is TGCGCCAGCAGGGCGGGACAGGGGGATGAAAAACTGTTTTTT. This sequence encodes CASRAGQGDEKLFF. Full variable domain (remainder filled in from reference TRBV5-1 and TRBJ1-4): KAGVTQTPRYLIKTRGQQVTLSCSPISGHRSVSWYQQTPGQGLQFLFEYFSETQRNKGNFPGRFSGRQFSNSRSEMNVSTLELGDSALYLCASRAGQGDEKLFFGSGTQLSVL.

This chain joins TRBV4-3 and TRBJ2-2, with 14 nucleotides matching TRBD2. The ends lost 6 bases at V and 4 bases at J; junction bases unmatched: 13. This CDR3 has 19 amino acids. Germline V gives CDR1 LGHNA, CDR2 YSLEER. The DNA of the CDR3 is TGCGCCAGCAGTCCAGCAGGGACTAGCGGGAGTAAAGGCACCGGGGAGCTGTTTTTT. This encodes CASSPAGTSGSKGTGELFF.

Points on this clone: Germline and junction disagree at one end, which may indicate a read error. V gene TRBV7-3 combines with J gene TRBJ1-4; TRBD1 matches 7 bases. The CDR3 extends over 14 amino acids. Germline lookup yields CDR1 SGHTA and CDR2 FQGTGA. Written as DNA, the CDR3 is TGTGCCAGCAGCCGCCAAGGGACAGACGAAATACTGTTTTTT. This codes for CASSRQGTDEILFF.